This is a list of T cell receptor beta chains from one sample in a study of blood T cell repertoires in COVID-19. The repertoire was sequenced with immunoSEQ multiplex PCR; TCRdb's copy has only in-frame clones and lacks some. Here the sample spans 150,000 or so clones, 70% to 80% being singletons. Sequencing used peripheral blood. These receptors were collected from a woman aged 65 to 85 with COVID-19, enrolled during active disease. Both conserved end residues are part of each CDR3. The D gene is left open where the match is weak. The listing skips clone size in some rows; elsewhere it reads once, few, many or a size class.

d_call clone_size j_call v_call cdr3_length cdr3_aa cdr3_nt
NA NA TRBJ2-7 TRBV30 11 CAAGSKIGQYF TGTGCCGCGGGTTCCAAAATTGGGCAGTACTTC
NA few TRBJ1-2 TRBV7-2 14 CASSLGPANYGYTF TGTGCCAGCAGCTTAGGGCCAGCTAACTATGGCTACACCTTC
NA NA TRBJ2-1 TRBV3-1/TRBV3-2 13 CASSRDNKNEQFF TGTGCCAGCAGCCGGGACAACAAAAATGAGCAGTTCTTC
TRBD1 few TRBJ1-5 TRBV2 14 CASSLRQGRQPQHF TGTGCCAGCAGTCTTAGACAGGGAAGACAGCCCCAGCATTTT
TRBD1 NA TRBJ2-7 TRBV6-2/TRBV6-3 14 CASSTPGQGKGQYF TGTGCCAGCAGTACCCCGGGACAGGGGAAGGGGCAGTACTTC
NA NA TRBJ2-5 TRBV7-2 13 CASSPGPGETQYF TGTGCCAGCAGCCCCGGCCCGGGAGAGACCCAGTACTTC
NA few TRBJ1-5 TRBV7-9 14 CASSMTGSYQPQHF TGTGCCAGCAGCATGACAGGAAGTTATCAGCCCCAGCATTTT
NA NA TRBJ2-5 TRBV6-5 15 CASSGPRTAQETQYF TGTGCCAGTTCTGGCCCCAGGACAGCACAAGAGACCCAGTACTTC
TRBD1 NA TRBJ2-3 TRBV6-2/TRBV6-3 16 CASSPLGQGLKDTQYF TGTGCCAGCAGCCCCCTGGGACAGGGTCTGAAAGATACGCAGTATTTT
TRBD1 NA TRBJ1-1 TRBV3-1/TRBV3-2 14 CASSQPPGGAGAFF TGTGCCAGCAGCCAACCTCCAGGGGGCGCAGGGGCTTTCTTT
NA medium-sized TRBJ2-2 TRBV15 15 CATSRDGRASGELFF TGTGCCACCAGCAGAGATGGCAGGGCAAGCGGGGAGCTGTTTTTT
TRBD1 few TRBJ2-1 TRBV27 17 CASSLTQTGGLYNEQFF TGTGCCAGCAGTTTAACCCAGACAGGGGGCTTGTACAATGAGCAGTTCTTC
NA NA TRBJ2-3 TRBV4-1 14 CASSRTAPTDTQYF TGCGCCAGCAGTCGGACAGCCCCCACAGATACGCAGTATTTT
NA NA TRBJ1-4 TRBV27 16 CASSPRDRSTNEKLFF TGTGCCAGCAGTCCGCGGGACCGTTCAACTAATGAAAAACTGTTTTTT
TRBD1 few TRBJ1-4 TRBV5-1 15 CASSPTGQGNEKLFF TGCGCCAGCAGCCCCACCGGACAGGGAAATGAAAAACTGTTTTTT
TRBD1 once TRBJ1-5 TRBV30 13 CAGGQGIDQPQHF TGTGCCGGGGGACAGGGCATCGATCAGCCCCAGCATTTT
TRBD1 NA TRBJ1-2 TRBV7-2 15 CASSPRTGANYGYTF TGTGCCAGCAGCCCCCGGACAGGGGCGAACTATGGCTACACCTTC
NA once TRBJ2-1 TRBV15 18 CATSSPLAANRNYNEQFF TGTGCCACCAGCAGTCCATTAGCGGCCAATCGAAACTACAATGAGCAGTTCTTC
TRBD2 NA TRBJ2-1 TRBV28 20 CASSSLKRGVSVNSYNEQFF TGTGCCAGCAGCTCCTTGAAGCGGGGGGTTTCGGTTAACTCCTACAATGAGCAGTTCTTC
TRBD1 NA TRBJ1-2 TRBV7-2 17 CASSLAFSGQGGDGYTF TGTGCCAGCAGCTTAGCGTTTTCGGGACAGGGGGGCGATGGCTACACCTTC
NA once TRBJ1-1 TRBV4-3 15 CASSQDTGLNTEAFF TGCGCCAGCAGCCAAGACACGGGGTTGAACACTGAAGCTTTCTTT
TRBD2 NA TRBJ2-3 TRBV3-1/TRBV3-2 19 CASSQSPRTSGGFRDTQYF TGTGCCAGCAGCCAGAGTCCGAGGACTAGCGGGGGGTTTAGGGATACGCAGTATTTT
NA few TRBJ2-7 TRBV7-9 16 CASSHPSGTVAYEQYF TGTGCCAGCAGCCACCCTTCCGGGACTGTGGCCTACGAGCAGTACTTC
NA NA TRBJ1-2 TRBV4-1 15 CASSQDVWGDYGYTF TGCGCCAGCAGCCAAGACGTATGGGGGGACTATGGCTACACCTTC
NA NA TRBJ2-7 TRBV7-8 13 CASGPSRSYEQYF TGTGCCAGCGGCCCCTCGCGCTCCTACGAGCAGTACTTC
NA NA TRBJ2-3 TRBV29-1 12 CSVKRGTVAQYF TGCAGCGTTAAAAGAGGGACTGTAGCGCAGTATTTT
TRBD1 NA TRBJ2-5 TRBV6-5 13 CASSGQIKETQYF TGTGCCAGCTCGGGACAGATAAAAGAGACCCAGTACTTC
NA NA TRBJ1-5 TRBV19 15 CASSPPRVSNQPQHF TGTGCCAGTTCCCCTCCCCGGGTCAGCAATCAGCCCCAGCATTTT
NA NA TRBJ1-1 TRBV5-1 15 CASRLTGTTNTEAFF TGCGCCAGCCGCCTGACCGGGACAACCAACACTGAAGCTTTCTTT
NA NA TRBJ1-1 TRBV3-1/TRBV3-2 15 CASSQKRGASTEAFF TGTGCCAGCAGCCAAAAACGGGGGGCGAGCACTGAAGCTTTCTTT
NA NA TRBJ1-2 TRBV6-2/TRBV6-3 13 CASSLGQFYGYTF TGTGCCAGCAGCCTCGGACAGTTCTATGGCTACACCTTC
NA once TRBJ1-6 TRBV9 15 CASSPRQVSDSPLHF TGTGCCAGCAGCCCCCGACAGGTTTCGGATTCACCCCTCCACTTT
TRBD1 NA TRBJ1-2 TRBV18 13 CASSPRDRVGYTF TGTGCCAGCTCACCCAGGGACAGGGTGGGCTACACCTTC
TRBD1 NA TRBJ2-5 TRBV5-5 14 CASSSMTGKETQYF TGTGCCAGCAGCTCGATGACAGGGAAAGAGACCCAGTACTTC
TRBD1 NA TRBJ2-7 TRBV3-1/TRBV3-2 17 CASSQAPYRGLGYEQYF TGTGCCAGCAGCCAAGCCCCCTACAGGGGCCTTGGTTACGAGCAGTACTTC
NA NA TRBJ2-7 TRBV5-1 13 CASSLDPGDEQYF TGCGCCAGCAGTCTTGACCCGGGGGACGAGCAGTACTTC
NA NA TRBJ1-1 TRBV4-1 12 CASSQETAGRRF TGCGCCAGCAGCCAAGAAACGGCAGGGCGCCGCTTT
NA NA TRBJ1-2 TRBV29-1 11 CSLGRGDGYTF TGCAGCCTCGGGCGGGGGGATGGCTACACCTTC
NA NA TRBJ2-5 TRBV27 11 CASTRGETQYF TGTGCCAGCACCCGGGGAGAGACCCAGTACTTC
NA NA TRBJ1-1 TRBV6-6 12 CASSSGGDQAFF TGTGCCAGCAGTTCTGGAGGGGACCAAGCTTTCTTT
NA NA TRBJ2-1 TRBV5-1 14 CASQPGHVSSEQFF TGCGCCAGCCAGCCGGGACACGTCTCGTCCGAGCAGTTCTTC
NA few TRBJ1-4 TRBV30 13 CAWSVRRGEKLFF TGTGCCTGGAGTGTACGTCGGGGTGAAAAACTGTTTTTT
TRBD1 NA TRBJ1-4 TRBV10-2 14 CASMGDRIKEKLFF TGCGCCAGCATGGGGGACAGAATAAAGGAAAAACTGTTTTTT
NA NA TRBJ2-1 TRBV27 14 CASSLADYRNEQFF TGTGCCAGCAGTTTAGCGGACTATCGCAATGAGCAGTTCTTC
TRBD1 NA TRBJ1-1 TRBV7-8 15 CASSPRDRGNPEAFF TGTGCCAGCAGCCCCCGGGACAGGGGAAACCCTGAAGCTTTCTTT
NA NA TRBJ2-2 TRBV10-3 15 CAISEEGLDTGELFF TGTGCCATCAGTGAGGAGGGTTTGGACACCGGGGAGCTGTTTTTT
NA NA TRBJ1-6 TRBV5-5 16 CASSPRAGERGSPLHF TGTGCCAGCAGCCCCCGCGCAGGGGAGCGGGGTTCACCCCTCCACTTT
NA NA TRBJ2-7 TRBV7-8 15 CASSPRGREPSEQYF TGTGCCAGCTCCCCAAGGGGCAGAGAACCCTCCGAGCAGTACTTC
TRBD1 NA TRBJ1-1 TRBV19 14 CASSYRGRDTEAFF TGTGCCAGTTCGTACAGGGGTCGGGACACTGAAGCTTTCTTT
TRBD2 NA TRBJ2-1 TRBV4-1 17 CASSQTGTSDSYNEQFF TGCGCCAGCAGCCAAACCGGGACTAGCGACTCCTACAATGAGCAGTTCTTC
NA once TRBJ1-1 TRBV2 14 CASSEDRKTLEAFF TGTGCCAGCAGTGAGGATAGGAAGACTCTTGAAGCTTTCTTT
NA NA TRBJ1-1 TRBV12-3/TRBV12-4 13 CASSLTANTEAFF TGTGCCAGCAGTCTTACAGCGAACACTGAAGCTTTCTTT
NA once TRBJ1-1 TRBV11-2 13 CASSQGVNTEAFF TGTGCCAGCAGCCAAGGGGTCAACACTGAAGCTTTCTTT
NA NA TRBJ1-2 TRBV30 19 CAWSGNRAFILLANYGYTF TGTGCCTGGAGTGGGAACAGGGCGTTTATATTGTTAGCTAACTATGGCTACACCTTC
NA many TRBJ2-5 TRBV6-1 15 CASSEAVSGKETQYF TGTGCCAGCAGTGAAGCGGTCAGCGGAAAAGAGACCCAGTACTTC
TRBD1 NA TRBJ2-1 TRBV5-1 15 CASSLGWTGGNEQFF TGCGCCAGCAGCTTGGGTTGGACAGGGGGCAATGAGCAGTTCTTC
TRBD2 NA TRBJ2-2 TRBV6-4 17 CASRTGRLATNTGELFF TGTGCCAGCCGTACAGGAAGACTAGCTACCAACACCGGGGAGCTGTTTTTT